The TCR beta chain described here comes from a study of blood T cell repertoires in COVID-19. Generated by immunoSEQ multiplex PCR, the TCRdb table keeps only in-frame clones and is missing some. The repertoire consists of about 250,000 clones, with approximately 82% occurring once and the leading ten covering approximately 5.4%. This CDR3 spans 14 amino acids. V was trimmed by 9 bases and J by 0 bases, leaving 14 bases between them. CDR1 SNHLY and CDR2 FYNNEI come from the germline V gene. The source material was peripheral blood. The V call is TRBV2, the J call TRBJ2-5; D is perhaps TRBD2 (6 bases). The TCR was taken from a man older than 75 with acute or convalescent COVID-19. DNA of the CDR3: TGTGCCAGTCAGGGTGGGGGGTACCAAGAGACCCAGTACTTC. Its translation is CASQGGGYQETQYF. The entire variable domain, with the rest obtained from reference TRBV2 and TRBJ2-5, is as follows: EPEVTQTPSHQVTQMGQEVILRCVPISNHLYFYWYRQILGQKVEFLVSFYNNEISEKSEIFDDQFSVERPDGSNFTLKIRSTKLEDSAMYFCASQGGGYQETQYFGPGTRLLVL.